This TCR beta chain was captured by sequencing in a study of cytomegalovirus exposure and HLA in healthy donors. About the study: One earlier analysis, a look at 200 million or so T cells, found 100 million to 130 million unique TCR beta sequences.

This clone was seen just once. Its target is unknown. The PCR had 60 Vbeta and 13 Jbeta primers. Some clones are missing from TCRdb's copy, which holds only in-frame ones; the method was immunoSEQ multiplex PCR. The data hold under 200,000 clones, with approximately 81% observed a single time. Study conclusions and caveats: High specificity and sensitivity for cytomegalovirus status were reported for the classifier. A later analysis found common viral pathogens apparently linked to several of the most significant clusters.

This CDR3 spans 18 amino acids. CDR1 is SGHVS, CDR2 FNYEAQ, per germline. V gave up 5 bases and J gave up 1 base; unmatched junction bases: 10. The sample comprised PBMCs. The gene calls are TRBV7-6 and TRBJ2-3, with TRBD2 identical over 12 bases. This sequence was found in a man between 45 and 60 years old in good health and CMV-seropositive. CDR3 region: CASSDRALAGGGTDTQYF. In DNA, the CDR3 is TGTGCCAGCAGCGACCGCGCCCTAGCGGGGGGGGGCACAGATACGCAGTATTTT.